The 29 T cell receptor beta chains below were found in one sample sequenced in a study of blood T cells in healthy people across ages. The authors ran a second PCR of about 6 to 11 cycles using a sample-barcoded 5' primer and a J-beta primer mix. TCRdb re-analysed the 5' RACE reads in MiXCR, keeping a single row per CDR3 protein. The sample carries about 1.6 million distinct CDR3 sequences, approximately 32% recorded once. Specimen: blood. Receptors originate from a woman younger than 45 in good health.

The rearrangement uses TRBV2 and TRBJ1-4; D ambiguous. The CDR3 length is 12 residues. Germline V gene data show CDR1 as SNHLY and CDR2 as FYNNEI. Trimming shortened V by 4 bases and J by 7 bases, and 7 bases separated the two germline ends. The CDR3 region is CASSARGEKLFF. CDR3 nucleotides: TGTGCCAGCAGTGCTCGGGGTGAAAAACTGTTTTTT.

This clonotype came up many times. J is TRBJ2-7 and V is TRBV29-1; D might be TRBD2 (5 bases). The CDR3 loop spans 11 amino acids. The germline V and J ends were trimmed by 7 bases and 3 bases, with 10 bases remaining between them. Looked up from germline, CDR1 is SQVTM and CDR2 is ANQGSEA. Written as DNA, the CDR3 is TGCAGCGGCACCGCGGGCTACGAGCAGTACTTC. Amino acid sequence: CSGTAGYEQYF.

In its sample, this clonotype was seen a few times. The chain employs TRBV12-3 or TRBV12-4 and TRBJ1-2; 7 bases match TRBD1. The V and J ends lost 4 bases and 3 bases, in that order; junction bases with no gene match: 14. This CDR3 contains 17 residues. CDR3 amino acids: CASSSLTTGNKDYGYTF. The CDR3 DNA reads TGTGCCAGCAGTTCCCTAACGACAGGGAATAAGGACTATGGCTACACCTTC.

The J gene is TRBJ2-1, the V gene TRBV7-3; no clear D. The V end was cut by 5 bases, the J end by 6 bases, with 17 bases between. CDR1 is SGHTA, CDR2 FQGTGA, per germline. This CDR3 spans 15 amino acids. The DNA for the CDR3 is TGTGCCAGCAGCCCCCGGGCCTCGGTCTTCAATGAGCAGTTCTTC. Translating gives CASSPRASVFNEQFF.

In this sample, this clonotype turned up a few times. CDR3 nucleotide sequence: TGCAGTGCTACCCTGGTCAAGGGAAGTGACAATCAGCCCCAGCATTTT. The encoded protein is CSATLVKGSDNQPQHF. This chain uses TRBV20-1 with TRBJ1-5; D not certain. The CDR3 covers 16 residues. The germline V gene has CDR1 DFQATT and CDR2 SNEGSKA (reference sequence). Trimming cost V 4 bases and J 3 bases, with 19 bases left between them.

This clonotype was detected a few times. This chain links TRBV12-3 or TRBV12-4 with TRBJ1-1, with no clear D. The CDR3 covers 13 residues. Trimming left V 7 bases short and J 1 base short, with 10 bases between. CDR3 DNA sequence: TGTGCCAGCAACCCACCAAGGAACACTGAAGCTTTCTTT. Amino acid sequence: CASNPPRNTEAFF.

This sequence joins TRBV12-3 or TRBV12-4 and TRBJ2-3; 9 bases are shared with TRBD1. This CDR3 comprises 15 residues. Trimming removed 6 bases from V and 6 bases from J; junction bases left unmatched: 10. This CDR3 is CASSLGQGIVDTQYF. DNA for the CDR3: TGTGCCAGCAGCCTAGGACAGGGGATTGTGGATACGCAGTATTTT.

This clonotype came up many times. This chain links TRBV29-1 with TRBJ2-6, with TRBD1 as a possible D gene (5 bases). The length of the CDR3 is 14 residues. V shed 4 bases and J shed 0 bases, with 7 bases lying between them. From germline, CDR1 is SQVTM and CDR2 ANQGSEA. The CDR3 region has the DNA TGCAGCGTTGTTGACAGCTCTGGGGCCAACGTCCTGACTTTC. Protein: CSVVDSSGANVLTF.

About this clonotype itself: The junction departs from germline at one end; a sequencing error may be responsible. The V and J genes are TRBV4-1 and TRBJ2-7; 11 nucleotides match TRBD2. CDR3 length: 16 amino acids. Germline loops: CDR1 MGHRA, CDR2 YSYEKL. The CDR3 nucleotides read TGCGCCAGCAGCCAGGGACTAGCGGCGTACTCCTACGAGCGGTACTTC. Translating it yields CASSQGLAAYSYERYF.

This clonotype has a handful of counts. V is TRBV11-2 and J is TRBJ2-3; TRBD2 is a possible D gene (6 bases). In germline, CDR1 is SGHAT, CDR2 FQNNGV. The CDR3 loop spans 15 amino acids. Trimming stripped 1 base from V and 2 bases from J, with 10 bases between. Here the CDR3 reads CASSLGTIPTDTQYF. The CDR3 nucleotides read TGTGCCAGCAGCTTAGGGACTATCCCCACAGATACGCAGTATTTT. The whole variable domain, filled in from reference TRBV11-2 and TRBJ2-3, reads EAGVAQSPRYKIIEKRQSVAFWCNPISGHATLYWYQQILGQGPKLLIQFQNNGVVDDSQLPKDRFSAERLKGVDSTLKIQPAKLEDSAVYLCASSLGTIPTDTQYFGPGTRLTVL.

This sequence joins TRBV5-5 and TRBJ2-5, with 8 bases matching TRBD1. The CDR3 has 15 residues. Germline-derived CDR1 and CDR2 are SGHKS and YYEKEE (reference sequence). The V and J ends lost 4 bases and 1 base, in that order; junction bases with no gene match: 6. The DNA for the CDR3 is TGTGCCAGCAGCGGCCAGGGACAGGTCCAAGAGACCCAGTACTTC. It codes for CASSGQGQVQETQYF.

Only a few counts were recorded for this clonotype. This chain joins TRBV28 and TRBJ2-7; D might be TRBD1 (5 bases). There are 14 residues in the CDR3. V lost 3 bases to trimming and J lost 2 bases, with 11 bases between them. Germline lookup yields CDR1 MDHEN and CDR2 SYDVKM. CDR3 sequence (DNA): TGTGCCAGCAGTTTCGGAGACAGCCCCTACGAGCAGTACTTC. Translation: CASSFGDSPYEQYF.

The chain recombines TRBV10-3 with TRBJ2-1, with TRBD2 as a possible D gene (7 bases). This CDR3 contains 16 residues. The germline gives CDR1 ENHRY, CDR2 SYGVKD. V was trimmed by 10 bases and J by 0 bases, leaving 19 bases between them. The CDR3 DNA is TGTGCCACCGAGGGGGGAGGGGCCAGCTCCTACAATGAGCAGTTCTTC. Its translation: CATEGGGASSYNEQFF.

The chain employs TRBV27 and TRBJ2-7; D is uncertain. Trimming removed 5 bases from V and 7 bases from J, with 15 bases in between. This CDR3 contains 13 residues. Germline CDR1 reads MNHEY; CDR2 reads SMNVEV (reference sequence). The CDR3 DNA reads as TGTGCCAGCAGTATCCTCGGGTCCGGAGAGCAGTACTTC. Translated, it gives CASSILGSGEQYF.

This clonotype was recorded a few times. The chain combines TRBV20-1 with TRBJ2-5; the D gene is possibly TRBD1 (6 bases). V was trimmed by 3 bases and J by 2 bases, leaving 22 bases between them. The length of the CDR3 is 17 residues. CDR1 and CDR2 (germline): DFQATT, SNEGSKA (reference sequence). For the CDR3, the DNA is TGCAGTGCTAGGAGACTCCGCCCCAGGGGTTCTCAAGAGACCCAGTACTTC. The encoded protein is CSARRLRPRGSQETQYF.

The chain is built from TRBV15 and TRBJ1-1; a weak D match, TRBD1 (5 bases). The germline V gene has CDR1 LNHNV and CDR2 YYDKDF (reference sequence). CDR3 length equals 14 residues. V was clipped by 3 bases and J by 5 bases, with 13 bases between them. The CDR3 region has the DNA TGTGCCACCAGCAGCAATCAGGGAATAACTGAAGCTTTCTTT. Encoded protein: CATSSNQGITEAFF. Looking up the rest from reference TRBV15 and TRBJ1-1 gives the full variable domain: DAMVIQNPRYQVTQFGKPVTLSCSQTLNHNVMYWYQQKSSQAPKLLFHYYDKDFNNEADTPDNFQSRRPNTSFCFLDIRSPGLGDTAMYLCATSSNQGITEAFFGQGTRLTVV.

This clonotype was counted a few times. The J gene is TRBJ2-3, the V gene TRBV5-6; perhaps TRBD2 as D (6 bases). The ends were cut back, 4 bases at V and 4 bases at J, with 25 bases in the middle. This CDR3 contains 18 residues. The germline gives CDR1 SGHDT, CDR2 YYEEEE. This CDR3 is CASSHLPQVTGAPDTQYF. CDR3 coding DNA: TGTGCCAGCAGCCATTTACCTCAGGTGACGGGAGCCCCAGATACGCAGTATTTT.

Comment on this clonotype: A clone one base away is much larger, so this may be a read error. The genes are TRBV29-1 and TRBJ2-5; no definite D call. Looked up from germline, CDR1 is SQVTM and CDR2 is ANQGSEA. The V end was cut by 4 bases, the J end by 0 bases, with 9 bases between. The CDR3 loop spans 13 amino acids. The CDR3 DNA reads TGCAGCGTTGGAGGACCAGACCAAGAGACCCAGTACTTC. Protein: CSVGGPDQETQYF.

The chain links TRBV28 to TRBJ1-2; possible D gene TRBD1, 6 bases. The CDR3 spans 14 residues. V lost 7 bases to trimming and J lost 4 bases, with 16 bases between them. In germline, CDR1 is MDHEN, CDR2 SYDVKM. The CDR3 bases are TGTGCCAGCAAAGGGGGGCAGGTTGTCTATGGCTACACCTTC. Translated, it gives CASKGGQVVYGYTF.

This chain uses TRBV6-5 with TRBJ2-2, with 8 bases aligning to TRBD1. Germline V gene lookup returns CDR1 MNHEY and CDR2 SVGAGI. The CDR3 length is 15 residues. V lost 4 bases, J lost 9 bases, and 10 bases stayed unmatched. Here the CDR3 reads CASSLGQGGERELFF. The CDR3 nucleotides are TGTGCCAGCAGTTTAGGACAGGGAGGTGAGCGGGAGCTGTTTTTT.

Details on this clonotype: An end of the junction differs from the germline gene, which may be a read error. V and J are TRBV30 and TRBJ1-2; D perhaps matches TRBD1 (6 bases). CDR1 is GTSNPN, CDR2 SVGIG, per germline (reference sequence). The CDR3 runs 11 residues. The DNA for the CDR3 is TGTGCCCGGAGACAGGCGAAGGGCTACACCTTC. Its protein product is CARRQAKGYTF.

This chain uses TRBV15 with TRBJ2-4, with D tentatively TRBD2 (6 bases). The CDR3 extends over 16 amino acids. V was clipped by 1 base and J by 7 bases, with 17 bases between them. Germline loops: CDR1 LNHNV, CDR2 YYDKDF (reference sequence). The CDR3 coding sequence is TGTGCCACCAGCAGAGCGGATAGCGGTCTCCTTAACATTCAGTACTTC. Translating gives CATSRADSGLLNIQYF.

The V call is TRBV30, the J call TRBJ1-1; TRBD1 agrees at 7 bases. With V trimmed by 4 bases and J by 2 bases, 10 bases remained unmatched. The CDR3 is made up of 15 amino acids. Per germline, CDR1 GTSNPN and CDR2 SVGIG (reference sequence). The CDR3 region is CAWNTGQTSNTEAFF. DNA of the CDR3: TGTGCCTGGAATACGGGACAGACATCCAACACTGAAGCTTTCTTT.

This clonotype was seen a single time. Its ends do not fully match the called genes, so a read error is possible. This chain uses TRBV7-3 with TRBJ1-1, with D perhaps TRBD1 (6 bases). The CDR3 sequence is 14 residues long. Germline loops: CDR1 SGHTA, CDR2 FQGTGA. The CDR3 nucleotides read TGTGCCAGCAGCGCGCAGGGGATGAAAACTGAAGCTTTCTTT. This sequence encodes CASSAQGMKTEAFF.

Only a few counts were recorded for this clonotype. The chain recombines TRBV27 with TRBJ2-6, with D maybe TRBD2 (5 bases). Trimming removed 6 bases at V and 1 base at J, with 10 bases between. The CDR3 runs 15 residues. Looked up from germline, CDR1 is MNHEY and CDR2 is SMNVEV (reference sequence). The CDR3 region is CASSRGFSGANVLTF. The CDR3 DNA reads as TGTGCCAGCAGCAGAGGGTTTTCTGGGGCCAACGTCCTGACTTTC.

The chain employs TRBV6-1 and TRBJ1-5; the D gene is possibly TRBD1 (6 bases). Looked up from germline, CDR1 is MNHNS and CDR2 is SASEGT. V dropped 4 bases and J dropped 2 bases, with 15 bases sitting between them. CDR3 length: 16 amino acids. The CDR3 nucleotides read TGTGCCAGCAGTGGGGCAGGACAGAGGGGCAATCAGCCCCAGCATTTT. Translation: CASSGAGQRGNQPQHF.

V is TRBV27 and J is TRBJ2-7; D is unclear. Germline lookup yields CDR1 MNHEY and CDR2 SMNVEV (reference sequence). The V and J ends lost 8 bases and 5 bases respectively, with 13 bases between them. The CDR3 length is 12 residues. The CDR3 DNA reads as TGTGCCAGCTATAAGAGATTGGACGAGCAGTACTTC. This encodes CASYKRLDEQYF.

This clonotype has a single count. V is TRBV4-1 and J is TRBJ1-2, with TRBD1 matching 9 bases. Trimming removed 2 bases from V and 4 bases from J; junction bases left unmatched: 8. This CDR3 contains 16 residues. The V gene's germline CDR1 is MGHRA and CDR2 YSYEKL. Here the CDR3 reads CASSQRDRDALYGYTF. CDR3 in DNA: TGCGCCAGCAGCCAACGGGACAGGGATGCCCTCTATGGCTACACCTTC.

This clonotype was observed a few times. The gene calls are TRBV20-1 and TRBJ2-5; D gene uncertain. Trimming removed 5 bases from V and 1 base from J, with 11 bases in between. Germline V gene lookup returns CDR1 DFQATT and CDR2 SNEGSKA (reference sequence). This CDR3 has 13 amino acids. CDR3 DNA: TGCAGTGCTTTATACCAGCCCCAAGAGACCCAGTACTTC. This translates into CSALYQPQETQYF.